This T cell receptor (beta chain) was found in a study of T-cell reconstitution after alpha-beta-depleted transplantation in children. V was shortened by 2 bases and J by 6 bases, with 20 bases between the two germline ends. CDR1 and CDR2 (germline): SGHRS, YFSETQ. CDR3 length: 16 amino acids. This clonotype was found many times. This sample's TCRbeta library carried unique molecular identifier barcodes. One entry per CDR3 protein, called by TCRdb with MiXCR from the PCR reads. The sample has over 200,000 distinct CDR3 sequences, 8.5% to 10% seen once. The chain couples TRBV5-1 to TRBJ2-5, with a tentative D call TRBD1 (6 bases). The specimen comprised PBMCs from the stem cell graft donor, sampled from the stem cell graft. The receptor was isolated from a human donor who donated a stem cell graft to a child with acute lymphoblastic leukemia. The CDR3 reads CASSFSDSLTSKTQYF. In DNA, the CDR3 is TGCGCCAGCAGCTTCTCGGACAGTCTGACGAGTAAGACCCAGTACTTC.